A selection of T cell receptor beta chains follows, all from one sample in a study of blood T cell repertoires in COVID-19. Clones were sequenced by immunoSEQ multiplex PCR, and TCRdb holds only the in-frame ones, with some missing. The data hold roughly 190,000 clones, with around 94% observed a single time. Sequencing was done on a sample of peripheral blood. All receptors come from a man aged 25-45 years with COVID-19, enrolled during active disease. CDR3s include the opening cysteine and the closing phenylalanine or tryptophan. D genes are given only for firm matches. Clone size is given for some rows only: seen once, a few or many times, or a class if the clone is expanded.

TRBJ2-7,.,TRBV3-1/TRBV3-2,TRBD2,CASSQEPSGYEQYF,TGTGCCAGCAGCCAAGAACCTAGCGGCTACGAGCAGTACTTC
TRBJ2-1,.,TRBV7-9,.,CASRATYEQFF,TGTGCCAGCAGAGCTACTTATGAGCAGTTCTTC
TRBJ1-4,once,TRBV6-5,.,CASSAQVSNEKLFF,TGTGCCAGCAGCGCACAGGTCTCTAATGAAAAACTGTTTTTT
TRBJ1-6,.,TRBV5-5,.,CASSPLAEIRSYNSPLHF,TGTGCCAGCAGCCCTTTGGCGGAAATCCGCTCCTATAATTCACCCCTCCACTTT
TRBJ2-5,.,TRBV5-5,TRBD2,CASSLSGGETQYF,TGTGCCAGCAGCTTGAGCGGGGGAGAGACCCAGTACTTC
TRBJ1-2,.,TRBV10-3,TRBD1,CAITLDRESGYTF,TGTGCCATCACCCTGGACAGGGAGAGTGGCTACACCTTC
TRBJ1-1,.,TRBV5-1,TRBD1,CASRGGQGYTEAFF,TGCGCCAGCAGAGGGGGACAGGGATACACTGAAGCTTTCTTT
TRBJ2-3,.,TRBV2,TRBD1,CASRRTGRRGTDTQYF,TGTGCCAGCAGGAGGACAGGGAGAAGAGGGACAGATACGCAGTATTTT
TRBJ1-1,once,TRBV4-2,TRBD1,CASSQEGTGSLVEAFF,TGTGCCAGCAGCCAAGAGGGGACAGGATCTCTTGTGGAAGCTTTCTTT
TRBJ1-2,.,TRBV7-9,.,CASSSRQTNYGYTF,TGTGCCAGCAGCTCAAGACAGACTAACTATGGCTACACCTTC
TRBJ1-5,.,TRBV2,TRBD1,CASSVSRGHTQPQHF,TGTGCCAGCAGTGTTTCGAGGGGGCATACGCAGCCCCAGCATTTT
TRBJ1-2,.,TRBV5-1,TRBD1,CASSLQGSYGYTF,TGCGCCAGCAGCCTACAGGGGAGCTATGGCTACACCTTC
TRBJ1-2,few,TRBV6-2/TRBV6-3,.,CASSQSSRGGYTF,TGTGCCAGCAGTCAATCCTCAAGAGGGGGCTACACCTTC
TRBJ1-2,once,TRBV6-1,.,CASSETASGKRTYGYTF,TGTGCCAGCAGTGAGACGGCCTCGGGAAAGCGGACTTATGGCTACACCTTC
TRBJ2-5,.,TRBV5-1,TRBD2,CASRGTNQETQYF,TGCGCCAGCAGGGGGACTAACCAAGAGACCCAGTACTTC
TRBJ1-2,.,TRBV21-1,.,CASTPQGRYGYTF,TGTGCCAGCACACCACAGGGTCGCTATGGCTACACCTTC
TRBJ1-1,.,TRBV6-5,.,CASGRGTEAFF,TGTGCCAGCGGTAGGGGAACTGAAGCTTTCTTT
TRBJ2-7,once,TRBV10-3,.,CAIKMGQGYYEQYF,TGTGCCATCAAAATGGGGCAGGGCTACTACGAGCAGTACTTC
TRBJ2-7,once,TRBV2,TRBD2,CASSELAGGSYEQYF,TGTGCCAGCAGTGAACTGGCGGGGGGCTCCTACGAGCAGTACTTC
TRBJ2-5,.,TRBV5-1,TRBD2,CASWLAGNQETQYF,TGCGCCAGCTGGTTAGCGGGGAACCAAGAGACCCAGTACTTC
TRBJ1-4,few,TRBV5-1,.,CASRPYQRTEKLFF,TGCGCCAGCAGACCTTATCAGCGAACTGAAAAACTGTTTTTT
TRBJ1-5,.,TRBV2,TRBD1,CASSGDRGNQPQHF,TGTGCCAGCAGTGGGGACAGGGGCAATCAGCCCCAGCATTTT
TRBJ1-5,.,TRBV3-1/TRBV3-2,.,CASSQDFGRGARQPQHF,TGTGCCAGCAGCCAAGATTTCGGACGCGGGGCGCGGCAGCCCCAGCATTTT
TRBJ1-1,once,TRBV18,.,CASSTDVNTEAFF,TGTGCCAGCTCAACAGACGTGAACACTGAAGCTTTCTTT
TRBJ1-2,.,TRBV3-1/TRBV3-2,.,CASSQVSGAPYGYTF,TGTGCCAGCAGCCAAGTATCAGGGGCTCCCTATGGCTACACCTTC
TRBJ2-1,.,TRBV24-1,TRBD2,CATSGGYNEQFF,TGTGCCACGTCGGGGGGGTACAATGAGCAGTTCTTC
TRBJ2-7,.,TRBV9,TRBD1,CASSEPGQGREQYF,TGTGCCAGCAGCGAGCCGGGACAGGGACGAGAGCAGTACTTC
TRBJ2-7,.,TRBV28,.,CASSSRVPYEQYF,TGTGCCAGCAGTAGCAGGGTCCCCTACGAGCAGTACTTC
TRBJ2-7,.,TRBV10-3,.,CAISEEILYEQYF,TGTGCCATCAGTGAAGAGATCCTTTACGAGCAGTACTTC
TRBJ1-2,once,TRBV21-1,.,CASTRPQSDGYTF,TGTGCCAGCACCCGACCGCAAAGCGACGGCTACACCTTC
TRBJ2-3,.,TRBV19,TRBD1,CASSTGQGGDTQYF,TGTGCCAGTAGTACAGGACAGGGTGGAGATACGCAGTATTTT
TRBJ1-1,.,TRBV19,.,CASSRRQADTEAFF,TGTGCCAGTAGTCGCCGACAGGCCGACACTGAAGCTTTCTTT
TRBJ2-1,.,TRBV5-1,TRBD1,CASSLGQGFNEQFF,TGCGCCAGCAGCTTGGGACAGGGGTTCAATGAGCAGTTCTTC
TRBJ1-5,once,TRBV30,TRBD1,CAWSTGGVQPQHF,TGTGCCTGGTCGACAGGGGGCGTTCAGCCCCAGCATTTT
TRBJ1-2,.,TRBV4-1,.,CASSQAPGARYGYTF,TGCGCCAGCAGCCAAGCTCCAGGGGCGCGTTATGGCTACACCTTC
TRBJ2-7,.,TRBV24-1,.,CATSEQGNEQYF,TGTGCCACCAGTGAACAGGGTAACGAGCAGTACTTC
TRBJ1-1,.,TRBV5-1,TRBD1,CASSFDRVRMNTEAFF,TGCGCCAGCAGCTTCGACAGGGTCCGCATGAACACTGAAGCTTTCTTT
TRBJ1-1,once,TRBV4-1,TRBD1,CASSHGQVKNTEAFF,TGCGCCAGCAGCCACGGACAGGTAAAGAACACTGAAGCTTTCTTT
TRBJ1-2,once,TRBV12-5,.,CASGLRRGYGYTF,TGTGCTAGTGGTTTGAGGCGAGGCTATGGCTACACCTTC
TRBJ1-5,.,TRBV19,TRBD1,CASSQTGGMGQPQHF,TGTGCCAGTAGTCAGACAGGGGGCATGGGGCAGCCCCAGCATTTT
TRBJ1-5,.,TRBV23-1,TRBD1,CASTHQGQYLYSNQPQHF,TGCGCCAGCACCCACCAGGGACAGTATCTTTATAGCAATCAGCCCCAGCATTTT
TRBJ2-1,once,TRBV11-1,TRBD2,CASSAGLASYNEQFF,TGTGCCAGCAGCGCGGGACTAGCGTCCTACAATGAGCAGTTCTTC
TRBJ1-2,once,TRBV21-1,.,CASSKRQGAVDNYGYTF,TGTGCCAGCAGCAAAAGACAGGGGGCTGTGGATAACTATGGCTACACCTTC
TRBJ2-1,.,TRBV11-3,.,CASSLDTGSEQFF,TGTGCCAGCAGCTTAGATACGGGGTCTGAGCAGTTCTTC
TRBJ2-7,once,TRBV5-1,.,CASSSTTGESSYEQYF,TGCGCCAGCAGCTCGACCACAGGCGAAAGCTCCTACGAGCAGTACTTC
TRBJ2-3,.,TRBV28,.,CASSLGGGNRDTQYF,TGTGCCAGCAGTTTAGGCGGCGGGAATAGGGATACGCAGTATTTT
TRBJ2-5,.,TRBV6-6,.,CASNRGGGETQYF,TGTGCCAGCAATAGGGGGGGCGGGGAGACCCAGTACTTC
TRBJ1-5,.,TRBV10-2,.,CASSERGGWQPQHF,TGCGCCAGCAGTGAGAGGGGGGGATGGCAGCCCCAGCATTTT